The 6 T cell receptor beta chains below all came from one sample that was sequenced in a study of cytomegalovirus exposure and HLA in healthy donors. The PCR made use of 60 Vbeta and 13 Jbeta primers. Profiled with immunoSEQ multiplex PCR; TCRdb holds only in-frame clones, not every one. The sample holds about 180,000 clones, roughly 87% seen once. What was sequenced was PBMCs. The source of these receptors is a woman aged 45-65 years in good health and CMV-seronegative.

The V gene is TRBV5-6, the J gene TRBJ1-5; D call uncertain. The V end was cut by 1 base, the J end by 1 base, with 12 bases between. There are 16 residues in the CDR3. Per the germline V gene, CDR1 is SGHDT and CDR2 is YYEEEE. The CDR3 sequence is CASSLWRFSSNQPQHF. CDR3 nucleotides: TGTGCCAGCAGCTTGTGGCGGTTTTCCAGCAATCAGCCCCAGCATTTT.

This chain joins TRBV6-4 and TRBJ2-1, with 13 bases aligning to TRBD2. Germline V gene data show CDR1 as MRHNA and CDR2 as SNTAGT. Trimming at V came to 6 bases and at J to 0 bases, leaving 8 bases not matched to a gene. The CDR3 runs to 18 residues. CDR3 nucleotides: TGTGCCAGCAGCAGACTAGCGGGAGGCCTGATCTCCTACAATGAGCAGTTCTTC. Translated, it gives CASSRLAGGLISYNEQFF.

The chain recombines TRBV11-2 with TRBJ2-7, with 8 bases identical to TRBD1. The V gene's germline CDR1 is SGHAT and CDR2 FQNNGV. Trimming cost V 4 bases and J 4 bases; bases outside gene matches: 18. The CDR3 is 18 residues long. CDR3 sequence reads: CASSSGTGQGGRPYEQYF. In DNA, the CDR3 is TGTGCCAGCAGCTCCGGGACAGGTCAGGGGGGAAGACCATACGAGCAGTACTTC.

The chain is built from TRBV4-1 and TRBJ2-3; a possible D gene is TRBD2 (5 bases). V lost 0 bases, J lost 5 bases, and 15 bases lay in between. Germline V gene sequence: CDR1 MGHRA, CDR2 YSYEKL. There are 16 residues in the CDR3. CDR3 loop: CASSQDQWTPLDTQYF. CDR3 bases: TGCGCCAGCAGCCAAGATCAATGGACTCCTCTAGATACGCAGTATTTT.

This clone turned up a few times. The gene calls are TRBV4-3 and TRBJ1-6; 8 bases map to TRBD1. Per the germline V gene, CDR1 is LGHNA and CDR2 is YSLEER. Losses at the gene ends were 2 bases for V and 6 bases for J; bases not matched to a gene: 3. The CDR3 runs to 15 residues. CDR3 residues: CASSQQGAGNSPLHF. In nucleotides, the CDR3 is TGCGCCAGCAGCCAACAGGGGGCAGGTAATTCACCCCTCCACTTT.

The J gene is TRBJ2-1, the V gene TRBV7-2; TRBD1 matches 8 bases. V lost 5 bases and J lost 8; bases outside the gene matches: 8. Germline V lookup: CDR1 SGHTA, CDR2 FQGNSA. CDR3 length: 14 amino acids. This CDR3 is CASSPRQGLDEQFF. The CDR3 DNA is TGTGCCAGCAGCCCACGACAGGGGTTGGATGAGCAGTTCTTC.